Presented here are 10 T cell receptor beta chains from one specimen sequenced in a study of cytomegalovirus exposure and HLA in healthy donors (dated by TCRdb to the late 2010s). Library generation was performed with the immunoSEQ multiplex PCR assay. TCRdb took over this immuneACCESS table, retaining in-frame rearrangements with V and J assigned. Such tables are incomplete; in checked studies, under half of the missing clones stem from an unresolved V gene, and the remainder is unexplained. Recorded for this sample are about 130,000 clones; nearly 90% of them occurred a single time. The leading ten clones occupy over 1% of the sample. The sample taken for sequencing was PBMCs. These receptors were obtained from a woman under 30 in good health and CMV-seronegative.

This rearrangement joins TRBV2 to TRBJ2-7; 9 bases are shared with TRBD1. This CDR3 has 15 residues. Germline V gene sequence: CDR1 SNHLY, CDR2 FYNNEI. J was trimmed by 2 bases and V by 5 bases; bases with no gene match: 7. CDR3 nucleotides: TGTGCCAGCAGTCTACAGGGGGCCCTTACCTACGAGCAGTACTTC. Amino acids: CASSLQGALTYEQYF.

This chain connects TRBV2 to TRBJ1-2; TRBD1 might be the D (5 bases). Per germline, CDR1 SNHLY and CDR2 FYNNEI. V lost 6 bases and J 4 bases, leaving 15 bases between the germline ends. The CDR3 is 14 amino acids. The CDR3 protein is CASRTGAAGYGYTF. DNA of the CDR3: TGTGCCAGCAGGACCGGGGCAGCGGGCTATGGCTACACCTTC.

The chain employs TRBV28 and TRBJ2-1, with D possibly matching TRBD2 (5 bases). The CDR3 has 12 residues. In germline, CDR1 is MDHEN, CDR2 SYDVKM. V was trimmed by 10 bases and J by 5 bases, leaving 12 bases between them. The CDR3 spells CATRLTNNEQFF. The CDR3 DNA follows: TGTGCCACCCGACTAACAAACAATGAGCAGTTCTTC.

The chain joins TRBV2 to TRBJ1-3, with a possible D match to TRBD1 (5 bases). V was pared by 11 bases and J by 4 bases, with 12 bases between. Looked up from germline, CDR1 is SNHLY and CDR2 is FYNNEI. CDR3 length: 12 amino acids. As DNA, the CDR3 is TGTGCCTACGGGGGGTCCGGAAACACCATATATTTT. It yields the protein CAYGGSGNTIYF.

This chain connects TRBV6-6 to TRBJ1-6, with 9 bases matching TRBD1. Looked up from germline, CDR1 is MNHNY and CDR2 is SVGAGI (reference sequence). Trimming at V came to 6 bases and at J to 10 bases, leaving 7 bases not matched to a gene. This CDR3 is built from 14 residues. The DNA of the CDR3 is TGTGCCAGCAGGGACCGGACAGGGGTATCACCCCTCCACTTT. As protein: CASRDRTGVSPLHF.

This clone came up many times. The chain joins TRBV4-2 to TRBJ2-3, with 12 bases aligning to TRBD2. The V gene end was trimmed by 3 bases and the J gene end by 4 bases; junction bases not matched to a gene: 5. Germline values: CDR1 LGHNA, CDR2 YNFKEQ. This CDR3 is built from 16 residues. CDR3 bases: TGTGCCAGCAGCCAGGAGCTAGCGGGGGGGCCAGATACGCAGTATTTT. Translating it yields CASSQELAGGPDTQYF.

The chain joins TRBV6-5 to TRBJ2-2; tentatively, D is TRBD1 (6 bases). This CDR3 region has 16 residues. Germline CDR1 reads MNHEY; CDR2 reads SVGAGI. Trimming stripped 1 base from V and 7 bases from J, with 16 bases between. As DNA, the CDR3 is TGTGCCAGCAGTTACTTAAACATTCACAGGGACGGGGAGCTGTTTTTT. This gives the protein CASSYLNIHRDGELFF.

V gene TRBV9 combines with J gene TRBJ2-2, with a possible D match to TRBD1 (6 bases). This CDR3 has 16 amino acids. Between the trimmed V and J ends, which lost 0 bases and 3 bases, there was a span of 12 bases. Germline CDR1 and CDR2: SGDLS and YYNGEE. CDR3 amino acids: CASSVVWGRDTGELFF. The DNA of the CDR3 is TGTGCCAGCAGCGTAGTTTGGGGGCGGGACACCGGGGAGCTGTTTTTT.

This clone was picked up one time. The chain links TRBV5-1 to TRBJ1-1, with TRBD1 as a possible D gene (6 bases). CDR3 length: 15 amino acids. Germline V gives CDR1 SGHRS, CDR2 YFSETQ. V was pared by 4 bases and J by 5 bases, with 18 bases between. This CDR3 reads CASSTLSGGETEAFF. Written as DNA, the CDR3 is TGCGCCAGCAGCACACTGAGTGGGGGCGAGACTGAAGCTTTCTTT.

The chain uses TRBV5-1 and TRBJ2-1, with D unclear. Trimming shortened V by 0 bases and J by 0 bases, and 10 bases separated the two germline ends. The CDR3 contains 16 residues. Germline V lookup: CDR1 SGHRS, CDR2 YFSETQ. CDR3 protein: CASSLAPQSSYNEQFF. DNA of the CDR3: TGCGCCAGCAGCTTGGCCCCACAGTCCTCCTACAATGAGCAGTTCTTC. Based on the CDR3 plus reference TRBV5-1 and TRBJ2-1, the full variable domain is KAGVTQTPRYLIKTRGQQVTLSCSPISGHRSVSWYQQTPGQGLQFLFEYFSETQRNKGNFPGRFSGRQFSNSRSEMNVSTLELGDSALYLCASSLAPQSSYNEQFFGPGTRLTVL.